This entry is about one TCR beta chain. The sample belongs to a study of blood T cell repertoires in COVID-19. Study details: Donors in the United States, Italy and Spain gave samples during acute or convalescent COVID-19. Nucleic acid was either cDNA or gDNA, and it came from T cells, B-cell-depleted T cells, or PBMCs.

The length of the CDR3 is 14 residues. CDR1 is MNHEY, CDR2 SVGAGI, per germline. V lost 2 bases to trimming and J lost 4 bases, with 11 bases between them. The protocol was immunoSEQ multiplex PCR, while the TCRdb copy is restricted to in-frame clones and leaves out a portion. The data show about 330,000 clones, about 90% seen once. Sequenced input: PBMCs or T cells enriched from blood (not recorded which). This clonotype originated in a man under 40 who had recovered from COVID-19. This chain uses TRBV6-5 with TRBJ1-2; D gene uncertain. This chain's CDR3 is CASSYGRVGYGYTF. CDR3 bases: TGTGCCAGCAGTTACGGGAGGGTTGGCTATGGCTACACCTTC.